This T cell receptor (beta chain) was captured by sequencing in a study of OX40 agonist ivuxolimab in advanced cancers. Generated by immunoSEQ multiplex PCR, the TCRdb table keeps only in-frame clones and is missing some. Altogether around 37,000 clones are present, 65% to 85% being singletons, with the ten largest covering about 20%. Study-level points and caveats: The specificity for antigen of the expanded peripheral T cells was not determined.

The CDR3 extends over 14 amino acids. Germline CDR1 reads MNHNS; CDR2 reads SASEGT. Trimming took 2 bases from V and 3 from J, leaving 10 bases between them. On this clone: Its target is unknown.

Sequences were derived from CD4+ or CD8+ T cells sorted from blood, sampled in a trial of the OX40 agonist ivuxolimab. This clonotype was sampled from an adult with an advanced solid tumor such as melanoma, head and neck, liver or kidney cancer. The chain employs TRBV6-1 and TRBJ1-2; D gene uncertain. The CDR3 bases are TGTGCCAGCAGTGAAAGGAGGGCTGACTATGGCTACACCTTC. Encoded protein: CASSERRADYGYTF.